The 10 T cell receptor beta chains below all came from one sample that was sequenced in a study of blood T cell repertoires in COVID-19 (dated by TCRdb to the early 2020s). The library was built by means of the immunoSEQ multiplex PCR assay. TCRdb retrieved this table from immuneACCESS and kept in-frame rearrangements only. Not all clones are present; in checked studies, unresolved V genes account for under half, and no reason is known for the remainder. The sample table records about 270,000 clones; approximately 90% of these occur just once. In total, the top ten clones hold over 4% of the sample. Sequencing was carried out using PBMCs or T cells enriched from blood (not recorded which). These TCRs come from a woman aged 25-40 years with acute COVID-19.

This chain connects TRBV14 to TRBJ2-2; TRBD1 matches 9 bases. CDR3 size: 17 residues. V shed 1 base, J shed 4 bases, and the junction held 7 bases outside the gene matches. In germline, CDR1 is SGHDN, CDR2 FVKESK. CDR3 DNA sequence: TGTGCCAGCAGCCAAGTTCCGGGACAGGGTTTCACCGGGGAGCTGTTTTTT. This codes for CASSQVPGQGFTGELFF.

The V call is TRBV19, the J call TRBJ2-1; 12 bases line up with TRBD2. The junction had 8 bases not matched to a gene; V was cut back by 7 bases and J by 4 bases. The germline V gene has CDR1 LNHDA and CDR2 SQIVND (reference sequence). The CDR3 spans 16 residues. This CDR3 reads CASTLGTSGLYNEQFF. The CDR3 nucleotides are TGTGCCAGTACCCTAGGGACTAGCGGGCTATACAATGAGCAGTTCTTC.

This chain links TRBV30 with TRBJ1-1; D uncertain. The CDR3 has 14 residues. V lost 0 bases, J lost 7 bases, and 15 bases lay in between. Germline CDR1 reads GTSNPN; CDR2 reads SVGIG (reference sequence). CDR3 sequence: CAWSVYRGVSEAFF. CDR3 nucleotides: TGTGCCTGGAGTGTATACCGGGGAGTGAGTGAAGCTTTCTTT.

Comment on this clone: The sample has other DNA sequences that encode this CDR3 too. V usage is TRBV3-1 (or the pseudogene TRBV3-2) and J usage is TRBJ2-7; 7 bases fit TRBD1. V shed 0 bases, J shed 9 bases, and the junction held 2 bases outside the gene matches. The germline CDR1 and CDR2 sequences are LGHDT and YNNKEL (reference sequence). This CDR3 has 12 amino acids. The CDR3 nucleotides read TGTGCCAGCAGCCAAGATCAGGGGGTGCAGTACTTC. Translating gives CASSQDQGVQYF.

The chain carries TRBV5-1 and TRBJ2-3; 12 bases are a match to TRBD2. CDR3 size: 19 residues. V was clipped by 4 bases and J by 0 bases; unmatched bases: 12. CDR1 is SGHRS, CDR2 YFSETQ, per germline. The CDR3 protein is CASSGNRTSGAYSTDTQYF. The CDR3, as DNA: TGCGCCAGCAGCGGGAATCGGACTAGCGGGGCATACAGCACAGATACGCAGTATTTT.

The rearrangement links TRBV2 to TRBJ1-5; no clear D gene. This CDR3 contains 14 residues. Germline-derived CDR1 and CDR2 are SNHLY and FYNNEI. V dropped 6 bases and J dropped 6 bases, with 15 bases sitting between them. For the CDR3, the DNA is TGTGCCAGCAGCGGGGTGGGCGGCGGTCAGCCCCAGCATTTT. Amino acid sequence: CASSGVGGGQPQHF.

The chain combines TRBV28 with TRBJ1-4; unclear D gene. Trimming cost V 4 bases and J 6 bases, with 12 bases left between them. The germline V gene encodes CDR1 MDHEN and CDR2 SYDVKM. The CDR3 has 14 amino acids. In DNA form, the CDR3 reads TGTGCCAGCAGTTCTTCCGGGGAGGATGAAAAACTGTTTTTT. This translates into CASSSSGEDEKLFF.

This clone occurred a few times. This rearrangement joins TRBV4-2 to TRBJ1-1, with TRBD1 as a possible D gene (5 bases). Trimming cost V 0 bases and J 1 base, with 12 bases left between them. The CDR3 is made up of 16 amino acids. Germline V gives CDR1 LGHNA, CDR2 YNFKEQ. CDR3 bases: TGTGCCAGCAGCCAAGATGGGGCAGGGCGGAACACTGAAGCTTTCTTT. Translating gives CASSQDGAGRNTEAFF.

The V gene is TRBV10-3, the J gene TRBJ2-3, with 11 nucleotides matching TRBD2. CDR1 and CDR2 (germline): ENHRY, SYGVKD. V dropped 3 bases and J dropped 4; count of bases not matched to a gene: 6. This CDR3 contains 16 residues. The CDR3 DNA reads TGTGCCATCAGTGAACAACTAGCGGGAGACGCAGATACGCAGTATTTT. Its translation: CAISEQLAGDADTQYF.

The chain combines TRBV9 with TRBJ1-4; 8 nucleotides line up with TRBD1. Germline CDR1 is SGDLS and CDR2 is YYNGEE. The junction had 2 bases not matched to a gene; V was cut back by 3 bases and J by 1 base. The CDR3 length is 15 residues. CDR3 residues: CASSADRGTNEKLFF. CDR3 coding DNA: TGTGCCAGCAGCGCAGACAGGGGAACTAATGAAAAACTGTTTTTT.